This entry features one T cell receptor (beta chain) sequence. Its target is not known. This entry belongs to a study of shared clonotypes between healthy human individuals. Findings and caveats of the study: Larger estimated richness was generally seen in naive subsets than in memory subsets.

Generated by immunoSEQ multiplex PCR, the TCRdb table keeps only in-frame clones and is missing some. The sample shows fewer than 2.5 million clones, 93% of them seen only once. Donation came from healthy HIV-negative adults that had no recent acute infections or vaccinations. The CDR3 loop spans 14 amino acids. The V gene's germline CDR1 is MNHEY and CDR2 SVGAGI. The ends lost 6 bases at V and 2 bases at J; junction bases unmatched: 4. The specimen was naive CD4+ T cells from PBMCs. Subset here: CD45RA+ positively selected. The V call is TRBV6-5, the J call TRBJ1-3; 7 bases line up with TRBD1. This clonotype was obtained from a man aged 18 to 30 in good health. Some clones in this sample may be carry-over from other donors' samples. In DNA form, the CDR3 reads TGTGCCAGCAGGCAGCAGGGGGCTGGAAACACCATATATTTT. The encoded protein is CASRQQGAGNTIYF.